Given below is one TCR beta chain in context. Here immunoSEQ multiplex PCR was the method, and the copy in TCRdb shows in-frame clones only, minus some. In the table there are some 120,000 clones, 90% of which are singletons. The data originate from a study of T cell clones after liver transplantation. Background on the study: Graft-donor-reactive sequences were compared with third-party-reactive TCRbeta sequences from pre-transplant mixed lymphocyte reactions. Timepoints were pre-transplant, pre-withdrawal, and after withdrawal was completed or failed.

The ends lost 5 bases at V and 5 bases at J; junction bases unmatched: 6. This CDR3 is built from 15 residues. From germline, CDR1 is SGHVT and CDR2 SQSDAQ. This rearrangement joins TRBV7-4 to TRBJ2-4; 10 bases are a match to TRBD1. This sample comprised CD4+ T cells from blood, obtained 12 months after liver transplant. The TCR originated in a human patient who received a liver transplant. Part of the T cells may come from the graft donor. DNA for the CDR3: TGTGCCAGCAGCCGAGACAGGGGGCTTGAAAACATTCAGTACTTC. Translating it yields CASSRDRGLENIQYF.